This T cell receptor beta chain was observed in a study of blood T cell repertoires in COVID-19. The wider study: Acute and convalescent COVID-19 specimens originated in the United States, Italy and Spain. From T cells, B-cell-depleted T cells, or PBMCs came the material, which was cDNA or gDNA.

This clone occurred a few times. V was cut by 0 bases and J by 12 bases, with 10 bases left in between. CDR1 and CDR2 from the germline V gene are SGHRS and YFSETQ. The CDR3 loop spans 12 amino acids. Source study methods: For nucleated cells, counts were estimated from reference gene primer amplification. The assay was immunoSEQ multiplex PCR, and TCRdb's table has in-frame clones only and misses some. Clonal size and the V and J genes are those of that table, whereas D and trimming came from the DNA. Here the sample spans about 220,000 clones, 90% being singletons. The source is a young man who had been exposed to COVID-19. Sequenced input: PBMCs or T cells enriched from blood (not recorded which). The chain recombines TRBV5-1 with TRBJ2-1; D is perhaps TRBD2 (5 bases). The DNA of the CDR3 is TGCGCCAGCAGCTTGGAAGGACTCTCGCAGTTCTTC. Translated, it gives CASSLEGLSQFF.